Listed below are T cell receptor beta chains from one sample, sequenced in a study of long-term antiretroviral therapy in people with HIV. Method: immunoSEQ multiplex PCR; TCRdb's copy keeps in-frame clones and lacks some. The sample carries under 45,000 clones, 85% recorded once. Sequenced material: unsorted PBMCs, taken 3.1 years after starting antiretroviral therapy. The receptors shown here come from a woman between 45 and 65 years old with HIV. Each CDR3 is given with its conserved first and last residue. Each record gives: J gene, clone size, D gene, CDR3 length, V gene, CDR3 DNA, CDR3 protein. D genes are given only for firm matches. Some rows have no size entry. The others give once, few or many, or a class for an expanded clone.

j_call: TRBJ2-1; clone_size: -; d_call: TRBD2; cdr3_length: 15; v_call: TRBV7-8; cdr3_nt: TGTGCCAGCAGCTTAGGGCTAGCGGATTACAATGAGCAGTTCTTC; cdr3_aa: CASSLGLADYNEQFF
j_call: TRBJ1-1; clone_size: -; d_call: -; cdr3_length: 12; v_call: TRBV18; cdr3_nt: TGTGCCAGCTCACCACCGGGGGATGCGGCATTCTTT; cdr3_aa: CASSPPGDAAFF
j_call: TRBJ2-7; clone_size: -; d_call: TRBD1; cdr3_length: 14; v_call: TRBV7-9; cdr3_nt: TGTGCCAGCAGCCGGGACAGGGCTTCCTACGAGCAGTACTTC; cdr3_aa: CASSRDRASYEQYF
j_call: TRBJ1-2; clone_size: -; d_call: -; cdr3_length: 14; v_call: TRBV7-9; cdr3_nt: TGTGCCAGCAGCTTATCCACCTCCCTCTATGGCTACACCTTC; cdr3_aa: CASSLSTSLYGYTF
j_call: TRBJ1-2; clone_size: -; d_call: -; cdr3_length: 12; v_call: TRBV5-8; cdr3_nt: TGTGCCAGCAGCTTGGAGGACGTCGGCTACACCTTC; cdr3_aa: CASSLEDVGYTF
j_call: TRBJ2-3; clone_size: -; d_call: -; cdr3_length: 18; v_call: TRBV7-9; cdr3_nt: TGTGCCAGCAGCTTAGCCGGTTATCGTGGGGATACCACAGATACGCAGTATTTT; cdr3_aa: CASSLAGYRGDTTDTQYF
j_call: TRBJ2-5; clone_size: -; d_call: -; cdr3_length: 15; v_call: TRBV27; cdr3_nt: TGTGCCAGCAGTGTCCTCAGGGGCCCCCAAGAGACCCAGTACTTC; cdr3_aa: CASSVLRGPQETQYF
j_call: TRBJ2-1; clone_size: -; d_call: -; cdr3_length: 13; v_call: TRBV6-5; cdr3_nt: TGTGCCAGCAGTCTAGGGGTGTTAGATGAGCAGTTCTTC; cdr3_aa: CASSLGVLDEQFF
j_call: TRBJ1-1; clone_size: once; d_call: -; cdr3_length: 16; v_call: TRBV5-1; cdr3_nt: TGCGCCAGCAGCTTAAACGGGGGCTCCATGAACACTGAAGCTTTCTTT; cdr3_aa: CASSLNGGSMNTEAFF
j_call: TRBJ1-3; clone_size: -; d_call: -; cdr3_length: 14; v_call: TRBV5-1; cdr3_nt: TGCGCCAGCAGCTTGGGGGTGACTGGAAACACCATATATTTT; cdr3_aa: CASSLGVTGNTIYF
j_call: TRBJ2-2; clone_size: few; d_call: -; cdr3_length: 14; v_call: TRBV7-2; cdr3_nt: TGTGCCAGCAGATTTGGACCAGGTGCCGGGGAGCTGTTTTTT; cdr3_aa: CASRFGPGAGELFF
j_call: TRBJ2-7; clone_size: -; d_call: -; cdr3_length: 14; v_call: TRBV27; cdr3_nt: TGTGCCAGCAGTCGCGAGGGGGGTTCCTACGAGCAGTACTTC; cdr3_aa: CASSREGGSYEQYF
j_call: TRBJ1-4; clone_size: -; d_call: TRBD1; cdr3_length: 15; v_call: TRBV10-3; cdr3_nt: TGTGCCATCAGCCCACAGGGGGCGGATAATGAAAAACTGTTTTTT; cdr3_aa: CAISPQGADNEKLFF
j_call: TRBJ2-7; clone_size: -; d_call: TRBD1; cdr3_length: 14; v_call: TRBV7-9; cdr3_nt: TGTGCCAGCAGCTTACAGGGGGCAGGCTACGAGCAGTACTTC; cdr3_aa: CASSLQGAGYEQYF
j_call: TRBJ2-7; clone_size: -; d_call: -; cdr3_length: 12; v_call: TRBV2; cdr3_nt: TGTGCCAGCAGAGCCGGGGCTTACGAGCAGTACTTC; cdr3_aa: CASRAGAYEQYF
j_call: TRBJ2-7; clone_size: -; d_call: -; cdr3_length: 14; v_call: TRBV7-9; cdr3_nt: TGTGCCAGCAGCTTAGGCGGCTTGCCCTACGAGCAGTACTTC; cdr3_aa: CASSLGGLPYEQYF
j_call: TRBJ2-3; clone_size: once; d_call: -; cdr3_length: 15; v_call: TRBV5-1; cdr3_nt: TGCGCCAGCAGCGACGGGACCTATAGCACAGATACGCAGTATTTT; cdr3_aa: CASSDGTYSTDTQYF
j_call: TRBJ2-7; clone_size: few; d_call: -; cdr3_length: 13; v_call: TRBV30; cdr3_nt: TGTGCCTTGCTGGACAAGGCCTCCTACGAGCAGTACTTC; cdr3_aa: CALLDKASYEQYF
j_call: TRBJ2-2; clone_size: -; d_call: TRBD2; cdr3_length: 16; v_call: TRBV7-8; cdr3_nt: TGTGCCAGCAGCACCTTGAGCGGGGCGAACACCGGGGAGCTGTTTTTT; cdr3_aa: CASSTLSGANTGELFF
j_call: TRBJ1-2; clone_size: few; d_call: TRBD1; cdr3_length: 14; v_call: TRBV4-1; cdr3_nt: TGCGCCAGCAGCCTGACAGGGGGAACGAACGGCTACACCTTC; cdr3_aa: CASSLTGGTNGYTF
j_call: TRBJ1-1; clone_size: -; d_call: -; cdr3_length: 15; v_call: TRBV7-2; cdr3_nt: TGTGCCAGCAGTTGGGGTCGAAACAGGGACACTGAAGCTTTCTTT; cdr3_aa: CASSWGRNRDTEAFF
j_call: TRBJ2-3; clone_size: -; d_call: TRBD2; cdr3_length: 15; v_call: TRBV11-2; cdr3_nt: TGTGCCAGCAGCTTAGGGAGCGGGGGGGCGTATACGCAGTATTTT; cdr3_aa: CASSLGSGGAYTQYF
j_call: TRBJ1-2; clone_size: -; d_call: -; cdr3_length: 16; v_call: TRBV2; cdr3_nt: TGTGCCAGCAGGGGCCCCCCAGGACAGTTGGGCTATGGCTACACCTTC; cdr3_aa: CASRGPPGQLGYGYTF
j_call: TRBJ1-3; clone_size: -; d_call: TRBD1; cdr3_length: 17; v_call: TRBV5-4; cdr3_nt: TGTGCCAGCAGCCCCGTAGGACAGGGGGCAACTGGAAACACCATATATTTT; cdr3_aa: CASSPVGQGATGNTIYF
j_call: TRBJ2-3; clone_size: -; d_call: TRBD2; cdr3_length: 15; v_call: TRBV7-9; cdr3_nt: TGTGCCAGCAGCGTAAGCGGGGGGAACACAGATACGCAGTATTTT; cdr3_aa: CASSVSGGNTDTQYF
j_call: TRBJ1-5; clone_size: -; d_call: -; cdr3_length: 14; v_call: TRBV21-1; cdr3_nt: TGTGCCAGCAGCCGGGCCCAGACAGGGAATCCCCAGCATTTT; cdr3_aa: CASSRAQTGNPQHF
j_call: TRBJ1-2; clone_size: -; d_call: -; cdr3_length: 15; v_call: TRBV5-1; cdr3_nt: TGCGCCAGCAGTAACGAAGAAGACAGTAACTATGGCTACACCTTC; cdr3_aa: CASSNEEDSNYGYTF
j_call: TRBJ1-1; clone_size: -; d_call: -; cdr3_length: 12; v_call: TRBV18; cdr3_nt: TGTGCCAGCTCACCACTGATGACTGAAGCTTTCTTT; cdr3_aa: CASSPLMTEAFF